This T cell receptor (beta chain) was identified in a study of blood T cell repertoires in COVID-19. Study background: The origin of the acute and convalescent COVID-19 samples was the United States, Italy and Spain.

CDR3 length: 13 amino acids. V lost 5 bases and J lost 7, with 9 bases in between. Germline V gene lookup returns CDR1 SGHTA and CDR2 FQGNSA. Original processing notes: Amplification of reference gene primers was used by the study to estimate nucleated cell counts. Only in-frame clones appear in the TCRdb table, and some are missing; sequencing was by immunoSEQ multiplex PCR. The DNA was the basis for D and trimming; V, J and clone size are from that table. The sample includes some 170,000 clones, 82% seen only once; the top ten take roughly 8.1%. The rearrangement uses TRBV7-2 and TRBJ1-6; D remains unclear. The TCR comes from a woman in her seventies with acute or convalescent COVID-19. Source material: peripheral blood. CDR3 sequence (DNA): TGTGCCAGCAGCCGGAGTTCAAATTCACCCCTCCACTTT. The encoded protein is CASSRSSNSPLHF.